Below are 8 T cell receptor beta chains sequenced from a single sample in a study of CD8+ T cells in alopecia areata. Sequencing templates came from extracted RNA that was reverse transcribed into cDNA. Clones were sequenced by immunoSEQ multiplex PCR, and TCRdb holds only the in-frame ones, with some missing. The repertoire consists of about 30,000 clones, with 62% occurring once and the leading ten covering 18%. Source material: NKG2D-high CD8+ T cells sorted from blood. These receptors were obtained from a human donor with alopecia areata.

This clone was counted between two and nine times. J is TRBJ2-1 and V is TRBV19, with D perhaps assigned TRBD1 or TRBD2 (5 bases each). V lost 6 bases and J lost 6, with 24 bases in between. Germline V CDR1 and CDR2: LNHDA, SQIVND (reference sequence). This CDR3 spans 17 amino acids. Written as DNA, the CDR3 is TGTGCCAGTAGCTATAAGAGTGGGGGTGACATGGCCAATGAGCAGTTCTTC. The encoded protein is CASSYKSGGDMANEQFF.

This clone was counted a few times. The chain has TRBV7-9 and TRBJ1-1; D gene unclear. The V end was cut by 2 bases, the J end by 5 bases, with 18 bases between. The CDR3 length is 16 residues. Germline lookup yields CDR1 SEHNR and CDR2 FQNEAQ (reference sequence). The CDR3 here is CASSLYPGGLGTEAFF. In DNA form, the CDR3 reads TGTGCCAGCAGCTTATATCCGGGTGGTCTTGGGACTGAAGCTTTCTTT.

This chain connects TRBV27 to TRBJ2-5, with 9 nucleotides matching TRBD1. The CDR3 has 13 residues. V shed 5 bases, J shed 5 bases, and the junction held 3 bases outside the gene matches. In germline, CDR1 is MNHEY, CDR2 SMNVEV (reference sequence). CDR3 residues: CASSPGQGETQYF. DNA of the CDR3: TGTGCCAGCAGTCCCGGACAGGGGGAGACCCAGTACTTC.

This chain connects TRBV2 to TRBJ1-2; no clear D. Germline V gives CDR1 SNHLY, CDR2 FYNNEI. The CDR3 is 15 amino acids. V was shortened by 3 bases and J by 7 bases, with 18 bases between the two germline ends. CDR3 nucleotides: TGTGCCAGCAGTGAGTCGGCGGGCCCCCCTCTTGGCTACACCTTC. Its protein is CASSESAGPPLGYTF. Supplemented by reference TRBV2 and TRBJ1-2, the full variable domain reads EPEVTQTPSHQVTQMGQEVILRCVPISNHLYFYWYRQILGQKVEFLVSFYNNEISEKSEIFDDQFSVERPDGSNFTLKIRSTKLEDSAMYFCASSESAGPPLGYTFGSGTRLTVV.

V gene TRBV20-1 combines with J gene TRBJ1-2; D remains ambiguous. CDR1 is DFQATT and CDR2 is SNEGSKA in the germline V gene (reference sequence). V was shortened by 4 bases and J by 8 bases, with 11 bases between the two germline ends. The CDR3 consists of 11 residues. The CDR3 nucleotides read TGCAGTGCTAAACCCCCAATGGGCTACACCTTC. It encodes CSAKPPMGYTF.

V gene TRBV27 combines with J gene TRBJ1-1; 7 bases are a match to TRBD1. CDR1 is MNHEY and CDR2 is SMNVEV in the germline V gene (reference sequence). The V gene end was trimmed by 3 bases and the J gene end by 0 bases; junction bases not matched to a gene: 10. The CDR3 spans 17 residues. The CDR3 DNA reads TGTGCCAGCAGTTTCGGGACAGATCCGAACATGAACACTGAAGCTTTCTTT. It specifies CASSFGTDPNMNTEAFF.

The rearrangement joins TRBV7-9 to TRBJ1-2; no definite D call. The germline gives CDR1 SEHNR, CDR2 FQNEAQ (reference sequence). This CDR3 is 14 amino acids long. V lost 6 bases and J lost 2, with 13 bases in between. The CDR3 DNA reads as TGTGCCAGCAGGGATGGGCTGTCGAACTATGGCTACACCTTC. This gives the protein CASRDGLSNYGYTF.

In its sample, this clone ranks as medium-sized. In DNA, the CDR3 is TGTGCCAGCAGCCGCGGACAGGGCTCCTACAATGAGCAGTTCTTC. Protein: CASSRGQGSYNEQFF. This sequence joins TRBV25-1 and TRBJ2-1; 8 bases align to TRBD1. The V segment lost 6 bases and the J segment 0 bases; nucleotides outside the gene matches: 4. CDR3 length equals 15 residues. Germline CDR1 is MGHDK and CDR2 is SYGVNS.